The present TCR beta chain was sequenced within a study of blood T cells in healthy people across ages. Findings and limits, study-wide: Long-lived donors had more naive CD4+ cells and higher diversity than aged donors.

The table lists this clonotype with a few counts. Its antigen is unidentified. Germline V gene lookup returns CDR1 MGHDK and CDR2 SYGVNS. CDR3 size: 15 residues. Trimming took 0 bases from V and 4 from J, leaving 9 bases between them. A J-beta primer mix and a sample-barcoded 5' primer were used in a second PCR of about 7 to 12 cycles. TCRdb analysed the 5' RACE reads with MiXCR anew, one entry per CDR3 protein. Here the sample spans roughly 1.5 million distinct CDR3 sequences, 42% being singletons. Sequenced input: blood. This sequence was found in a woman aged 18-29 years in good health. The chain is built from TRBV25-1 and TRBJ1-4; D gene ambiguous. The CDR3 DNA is TGTGCCAGCAGTGAATATGCGGGAGGTAATGAAAAACTGTTTTTT. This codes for CASSEYAGGNEKLFF.